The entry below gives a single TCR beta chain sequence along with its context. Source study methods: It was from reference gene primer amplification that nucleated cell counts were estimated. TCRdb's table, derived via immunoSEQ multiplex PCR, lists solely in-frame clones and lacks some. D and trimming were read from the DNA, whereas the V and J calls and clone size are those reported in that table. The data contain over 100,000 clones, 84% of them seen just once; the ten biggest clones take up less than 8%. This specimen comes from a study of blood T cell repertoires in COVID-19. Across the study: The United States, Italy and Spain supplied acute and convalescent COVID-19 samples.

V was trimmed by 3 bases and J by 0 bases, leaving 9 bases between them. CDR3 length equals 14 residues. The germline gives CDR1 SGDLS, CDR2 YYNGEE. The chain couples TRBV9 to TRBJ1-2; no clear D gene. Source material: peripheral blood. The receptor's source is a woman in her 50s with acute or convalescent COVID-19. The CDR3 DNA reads TGTGCCAGCAGCGCCGAGGCGACTAACTATGGCTACACCTTC. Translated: CASSAEATNYGYTF.